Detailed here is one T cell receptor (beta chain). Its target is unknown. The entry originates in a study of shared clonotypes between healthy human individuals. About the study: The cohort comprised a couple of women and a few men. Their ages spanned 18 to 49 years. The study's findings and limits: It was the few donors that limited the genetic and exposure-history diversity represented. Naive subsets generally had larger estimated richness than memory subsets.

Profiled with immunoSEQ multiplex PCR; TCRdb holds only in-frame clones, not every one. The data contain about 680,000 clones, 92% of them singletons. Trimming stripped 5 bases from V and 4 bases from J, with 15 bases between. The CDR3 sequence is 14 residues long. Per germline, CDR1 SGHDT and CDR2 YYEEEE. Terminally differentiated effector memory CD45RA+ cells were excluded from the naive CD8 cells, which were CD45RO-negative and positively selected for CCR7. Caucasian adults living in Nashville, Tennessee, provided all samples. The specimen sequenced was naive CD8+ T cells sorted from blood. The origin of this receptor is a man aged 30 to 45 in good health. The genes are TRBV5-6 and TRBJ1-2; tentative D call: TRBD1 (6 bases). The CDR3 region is CASRGWGGGYGYTF. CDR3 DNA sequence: TGTGCCAGCAGAGGTTGGGGGGGCGGCTATGGCTACACCTTC.